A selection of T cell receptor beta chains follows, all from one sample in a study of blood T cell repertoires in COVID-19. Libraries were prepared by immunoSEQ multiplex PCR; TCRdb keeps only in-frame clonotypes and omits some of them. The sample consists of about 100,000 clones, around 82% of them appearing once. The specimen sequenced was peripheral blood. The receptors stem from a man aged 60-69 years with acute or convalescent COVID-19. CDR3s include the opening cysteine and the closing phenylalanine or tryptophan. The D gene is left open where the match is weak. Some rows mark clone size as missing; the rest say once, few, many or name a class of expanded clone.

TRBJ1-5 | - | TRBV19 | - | CASSIGAANQPQHF | TGTGCCAGTAGTATAGGGGCAGCCAATCAGCCCCAGCATTTT
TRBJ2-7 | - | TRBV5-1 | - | CASSLAFSGSLSYEQYF | TGCGCCAGCAGCTTGGCGTTTTCGGGATCCCTTTCCTACGAGCAGTACTTC
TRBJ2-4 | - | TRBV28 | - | CASSPGGGRNIQYF | TGTGCCAGCAGCCCCGGCGGGGGCCGTAACATTCAGTACTTC
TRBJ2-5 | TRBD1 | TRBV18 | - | CASSPGTGEETQYF | TGTGCCAGCTCACCAGGGACAGGGGAAGAGACCCAGTACTTC
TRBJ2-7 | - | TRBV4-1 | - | CASSQDRPTGPLEQYF | TGCGCCAGCAGCCAAGATCGTCCAACAGGGCCTTTAGAGCAGTACTTC
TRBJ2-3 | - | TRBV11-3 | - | CASSLGLSDTQYF | TGTGCCAGCAGCTTAGGTCTCTCAGATACGCAGTATTTT
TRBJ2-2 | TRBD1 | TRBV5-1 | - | CASSQAGTGVTGELFF | TGCGCCAGCAGCCAAGCCGGGACAGGGGTAACCGGGGAGCTGTTTTTT
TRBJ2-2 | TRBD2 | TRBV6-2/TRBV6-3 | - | CASSYQRTSGSGNTGELFF | TGTGCCAGCAGTTACCAACGGACTAGCGGGAGCGGGAACACCGGGGAGCTGTTTTTT
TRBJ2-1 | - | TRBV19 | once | CASSRGEGLSSYNEQFF | TGTGCCAGTAGTAGGGGTGAAGGACTTAGCTCCTACAATGAGCAGTTCTTC
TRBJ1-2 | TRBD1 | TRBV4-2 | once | CASSQEQGDDYGYTF | TGTGCCAGCAGCCAAGAACAGGGGGATGACTATGGCTACACCTTC
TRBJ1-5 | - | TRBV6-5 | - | CASSKTGTTDQPQHF | TGTGCCAGCAGTAAAACAGGGACAACCGATCAGCCCCAGCATTTT
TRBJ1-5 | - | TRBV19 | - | CASSTPSGQPQHF | TGTGCCAGTAGTACCCCCTCGGGGCAGCCCCAGCATTTT
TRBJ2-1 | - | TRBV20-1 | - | CSASSGVSGNEQFF | TGCAGTGCTAGTTCTGGGGTTTCAGGGAATGAGCAGTTCTTC
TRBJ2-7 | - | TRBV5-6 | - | CASSSAGGQGINEQYF | TGTGCCAGCAGCTCGGCGGGGGGACAGGGAATCAACGAGCAGTACTTC
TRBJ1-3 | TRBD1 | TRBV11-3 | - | CASSFGTGVGNTIYF | TGTGCCAGCAGCTTCGGAACAGGGGTTGGAAACACCATATATTTT
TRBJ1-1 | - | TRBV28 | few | CASTFYTEAFF | TGTGCCAGCACCTTCTACACTGAAGCTTTCTTT
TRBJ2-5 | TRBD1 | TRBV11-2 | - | CASSFLPGQFGETQYF | TGTGCCAGCAGCTTCTTACCGGGACAGTTCGGGGAGACCCAGTACTTC
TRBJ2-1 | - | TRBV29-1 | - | CSVSGSYNEQFF | TGCAGCGTTAGCGGGTCCTACAATGAGCAGTTCTTC
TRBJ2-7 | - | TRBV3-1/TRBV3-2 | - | CASSQGGNEQYF | TGTGCCAGCAGCCAAGGGGGCAACGAGCAGTACTTC
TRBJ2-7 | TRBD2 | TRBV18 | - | CASSPGGALTYEQYF | TGTGCCAGCTCACCGGGAGGGGCCCTAACCTACGAGCAGTACTTC
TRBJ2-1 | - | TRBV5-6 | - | CASSPIRGYNEQFF | TGTGCCAGCAGCCCCATAAGAGGTTACAATGAGCAGTTCTTC
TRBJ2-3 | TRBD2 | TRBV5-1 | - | CASKREIGDTQYF | TGCGCCAGCAAGCGGGAGATCGGAGATACGCAGTATTTT
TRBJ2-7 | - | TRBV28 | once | CASSLNREQYF | TGTGCCAGCAGCCTCAATCGGGAGCAGTACTTC
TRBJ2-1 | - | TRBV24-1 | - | CATSDFSRDEQFF | TGTGCCACCAGTGATTTCTCCCGGGATGAGCAGTTCTTC
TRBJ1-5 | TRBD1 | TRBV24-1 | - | CATSDLQRGQGVNSNQPQHF | TGTGCCACCAGTGATTTGCAAAGGGGACAGGGGGTGAATAGCAATCAGCCCCAGCATTTT
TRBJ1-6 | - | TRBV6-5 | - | CASSYANRDNSPLHF | TGTGCCAGCAGTTATGCGAACAGGGATAATTCACCCCTCCACTTT
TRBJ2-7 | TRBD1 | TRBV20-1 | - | CSAQGTYEQYF | TGCAGTGCACAGGGGACCTACGAGCAGTACTTC
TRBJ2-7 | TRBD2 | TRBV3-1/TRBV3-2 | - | CASSRLAGYEQYF | TGTGCCAGCAGCCGACTAGCGGGTTACGAGCAGTACTTC
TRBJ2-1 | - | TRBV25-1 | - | CASRGTLDNEQFF | TGTGCCAGCAGGGGCACCTTAGACAATGAGCAGTTCTTC
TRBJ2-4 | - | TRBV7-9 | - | CASSSAGQLAKNIQYF | TGTGCCAGCAGTTCTGCGGGACAGTTAGCCAAAAACATTCAGTACTTC
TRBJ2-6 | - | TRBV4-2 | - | CASSQAFGGSSGANVLTF | TGTGCCAGCAGCCAAGCGTTTGGCGGGTCTTCAGGGGCCAACGTCCTGACTTTC
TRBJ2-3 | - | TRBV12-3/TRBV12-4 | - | CASSFSSDTQYF | TGTGCCAGCAGTTTTTCTTCCGATACGCAGTATTTT
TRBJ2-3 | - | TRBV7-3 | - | CASSDWGTDTQYF | TGTGCCAGCAGCGACTGGGGCACAGATACGCAGTATTTT
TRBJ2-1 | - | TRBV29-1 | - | CSVGLVTYNEQFF | TGCAGCGTTGGACTAGTGACCTACAATGAGCAGTTCTTC
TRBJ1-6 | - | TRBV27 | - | CASSLYGYNSPLHF | TGTGCCAGCAGTTTATACGGGTATAATTCACCCCTCCACTTT
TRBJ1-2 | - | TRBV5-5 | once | CASSLGSGDGYTF | TGTGCCAGCAGCTTGGGGTCAGGGGATGGCTACACCTTC